This T cell receptor (beta chain) came from a study of blood T cell repertoires in COVID-19. Study information: Samples representing acute and convalescent COVID-19 were sourced from the United States, Italy and Spain. PBMCs, B-cell-depleted T cells, or T cells provided the cDNA or gDNA that made up the material.

Profiled with immunoSEQ multiplex PCR; TCRdb holds only in-frame clones, not every one. The table lists more than 300,000 clones, around 87% of them singletons, with around 9.3% in the top ten. The V and J ends lost 2 bases and 3 bases, in that order; junction bases with no gene match: 0. Germline V gives CDR1 MNHEY, CDR2 SVGEGT. The CDR3 totals 14 residues. The sequenced sample consisted of peripheral blood. The rearrangement uses TRBV6-2 or TRBV6-3 and TRBJ2-2; TRBD1 aligns across 7 bases. This sequence was found in a woman in her twenties or thirties with COVID-19, enrolled during active disease. CDR3 region: CASSYGTDTGELFF. The CDR3 DNA sequence: TGTGCCAGCAGTTACGGGACAGACACCGGGGAGCTGTTTTTT.